The 27 T cell receptor beta chains below were found in one sample sequenced in a study of blood T cell repertoires in COVID-19. Sequenced by immunoSEQ multiplex PCR; TCRdb stores in-frame clones only, minus some. Here the sample spans 160,000 or so clones, 85% to 95% being singletons. The material sequenced was peripheral blood. All receptors derive from a woman in her sixties with COVID-19, enrolled during active disease.

The chain joins TRBV3-1 (or the pseudogene TRBV3-2) to TRBJ2-1, with a weak D call TRBD1 (6 bases). Germline CDR1 LGHDT, CDR2 YNNKEL (reference sequence). V shed 6 bases and J shed 6 bases, with 21 bases lying between them. The CDR3 totals 16 residues. CDR3 bases: TGTGCCAGCAGTGTGACACGACTAAGGGGGTTCAATGAGCAGTTCTTC. Amino acids: CASSVTRLRGFNEQFF.

This chain uses TRBV7-2 with TRBJ2-2; 9 positions match TRBD2. Germline trimming cut 0 bases from V and 0 bases from J; bases unmatched to any gene: 14. CDR3 length: 21 amino acids. In germline, CDR1 is SGHTA, CDR2 FQGNSA. The CDR3 sequence: CASSLAFGGGALSPNTGELFF. In DNA, the CDR3 is TGTGCCAGCAGCTTAGCTTTCGGCGGGGGGGCTCTTTCTCCGAACACCGGGGAGCTGTTTTTT.

The chain is built from TRBV2 and TRBJ1-2; D may be TRBD1 (5 bases). This CDR3 has 15 amino acids. Per the germline V gene, CDR1 is SNHLY and CDR2 is FYNNEI. Trimming left V 5 bases short and J 4 bases short, with 17 bases between. CDR3 protein: CASSKTGERGYGYTF. The DNA of the CDR3 is TGTGCCAGCAGTAAAACAGGAGAGCGGGGCTATGGCTACACCTTC.

The V gene is TRBV6-1, the J gene TRBJ2-3; TRBD2 agrees at 12 bases. From germline, CDR1 is MNHNS and CDR2 SASEGT. The CDR3 is made up of 16 amino acids. The V gene end was trimmed by 3 bases and the J gene end by 2 bases; junction bases not matched to a gene: 3. The CDR3 DNA is TGTGCCAGCAGTGAGACTAGCGGGGGACACACAGATACGCAGTATTTT. This gives the protein CASSETSGGHTDTQYF.

CDR3 protein: CASRGRGQTFGGYTF. The CDR3 nucleotides are TGTGCCAGTAGGGGCAGGGGGCAGACTTTCGGTGGCTACACCTTC. The chain links TRBV19 to TRBJ1-2; 8 bases match TRBD1. With 6 bases clipped from V and 7 bases from J, the junction kept 13 bases outside the gene matches. Looked up from germline, CDR1 is LNHDA and CDR2 is SQIVND (reference sequence). CDR3 length: 15 residues. Full variable domain (missing parts from reference TRBV19 and TRBJ1-2): DGGITQSPKYLFRKEGQNVTLSCEQNLNHDAMYWYRQDPGQGLRLIYYSQIVNDFQKGDIAEGYSVSREKKESFPLTVTSAQKNPTAFYLCASRGRGQTFGGYTFGSGTRLTVV.

The chain combines TRBV5-3 with TRBJ1-4, with 7 positions matching TRBD1. TRBV5-3 falls under the ORF class, with uncertain function. This CDR3 region has 20 residues. The ends lost 6 bases at V and 0 bases at J; junction bases unmatched: 20. CDR3: CARIFFYRDSEGATNEKLFF. The CDR3 nucleotides read TGTGCCAGAATTTTTTTCTACCGGGACAGCGAGGGGGCAACTAATGAAAAACTGTTTTTT.

The chain recombines TRBV7-2 with TRBJ1-4, with a possible D match to TRBD1 (6 bases). This CDR3 comprises 13 residues. Germline values: CDR1 SGHTA, CDR2 FQGNSA. V was pared by 8 bases and J by 8 bases, with 15 bases between. CDR3 sequence reads: CASSTGPGEKLFF. CDR3 nucleotide sequence: TGTGCCAGCTCTACAGGGCCCGGGGAAAAACTGTTTTTT.

V is TRBV7-2 and J is TRBJ2-1; 11 nucleotides align to TRBD1. Per germline, CDR1 SGHTA and CDR2 FQGNSA. The CDR3 sequence is 18 residues long. V lost 5 bases to trimming and J lost 6 bases; unmatched junction nucleotides: 15. CDR3 protein: CASSIRIYGTGGINEQFF. For the CDR3, the DNA is TGTGCCAGCAGCATAAGGATTTATGGGACAGGGGGTATCAATGAGCAGTTCTTC.

The rearrangement uses TRBV19 and TRBJ1-5, with D possibly TRBD1 on 5 matching bases. This CDR3 region has 14 residues. V was clipped by 2 bases and J by 6 bases, with 11 bases between them. In germline, CDR1 is LNHDA, CDR2 SQIVND (reference sequence). The CDR3 sequence is CASSIQGDGQPQHF. The CDR3 DNA is TGTGCCAGTAGTATACAAGGGGATGGTCAGCCCCAGCATTTT.

The V and J genes are TRBV25-1 and TRBJ1-2; no firm D call. The CDR3 totals 13 residues. The germline CDR1 and CDR2 sequences are MGHDK and SYGVNS. V was cut by 10 bases and J by 11 bases, with 23 bases left in between. The CDR3 sequence: CATEAGPRGGYTF. In nucleotides, the CDR3 is TGTGCCACCGAGGCCGGGCCCCGCGGAGGGTACACCTTC.

The V gene is TRBV4-3, the J gene TRBJ1-3, with 7 bases aligning to TRBD1. V dropped 1 base and J dropped 8; count of bases not matched to a gene: 5. Germline V gene lookup returns CDR1 LGHNA and CDR2 YSLEER. The CDR3 sequence is 14 residues long. The CDR3 DNA follows: TGCGCCAGCAGCCAAGGACAGGGATTTGACACCATATATTTT. This gives the protein CASSQGQGFDTIYF.

This rearrangement joins TRBV19 to TRBJ1-5, with D perhaps TRBD1 (5 bases). V gave up 1 base and J gave up 7 bases, with 17 bases separating them. This CDR3 contains 16 residues. Germline values: CDR1 LNHDA, CDR2 SQIVND (reference sequence). The CDR3 coding sequence is TGTGCCAGTAGTATAGCGCCCAGCTATAGGGGACAGCCCCAGCATTTT. It codes for CASSIAPSYRGQPQHF.

The chain couples TRBV4-3 to TRBJ1-2; 7 nucleotides align to TRBD1. The J segment lost 6 bases and the V segment lost 0 bases, leaving 10 bases of the junction unmatched. The CDR3 is made up of 16 amino acids. Per the germline V gene, CDR1 is LGHNA and CDR2 is YSLEER. CDR3 sequence reads: CASSQDRRAGGHGYTF. The DNA for the CDR3 is TGCGCCAGCAGCCAAGACCGTCGGGCAGGGGGTCATGGCTACACCTTC.

The rearrangement joins TRBV4-1 to TRBJ2-1; D ambiguous. From germline, CDR1 is MGHRA and CDR2 YSYEKL. Deletions cut 1 base from V and 4 bases from J, with 11 bases between. The CDR3 consists of 15 residues. CDR3 sequence (DNA): TGCGCCAGCAGCCAAGCCCCAAACAGTTACAATGAGCAGTTCTTC. This gives the protein CASSQAPNSYNEQFF.

The V and J genes are TRBV2 and TRBJ2-3; 8 nucleotides agree with TRBD2. The germline V gene has CDR1 SNHLY and CDR2 FYNNEI. V lost 2 bases to trimming and J lost 1 base; unmatched junction nucleotides: 11. This CDR3 region has 18 residues. The CDR3 is CASSEKRGPAGGTDTQYF. CDR3 DNA: TGTGCCAGCAGTGAAAAGCGGGGGCCAGCCGGGGGCACAGATACGCAGTATTTT.

The V call is TRBV18, the J call TRBJ1-1; no clear D gene. Germline values: CDR1 KGHSH, CDR2 LQKENI. The CDR3 has 14 residues. The V and J ends lost 3 bases and 4 bases respectively, with 12 bases between them. CDR3 DNA: TGTGCCAGCTCACCGAGAGGATTAGGCACTGAAGCTTTCTTT. Residues: CASSPRGLGTEAFF.

This chain links TRBV5-8 with TRBJ2-1, with TRBD2 matching 7 bases. Germline CDR1 SGHTS, CDR2 YDEGEE. This CDR3 has 13 residues. V lost 0 bases to trimming and J lost 13 bases; unmatched junction nucleotides: 7. The CDR3 nucleotides read TGTGCCAGCAGCTTGGAAAGTCCTAGCGGTCAGTTCTTC. This translates into CASSLESPSGQFF.

The chain uses TRBV7-2 and TRBJ2-1; D perhaps matches TRBD2 (6 bases). This CDR3 region has 17 residues. The V gene's germline CDR1 is SGHTA and CDR2 FQGNSA. V lost 5 bases and J 3 bases, leaving 20 bases between the germline ends. Written as DNA, the CDR3 is TGTGCCAGCAGCGCCAAAACGACTAGTGGTGGCTACAATGAGCAGTTCTTC. Protein product: CASSAKTTSGGYNEQFF.

This clone was seen only a few times. The J gene is TRBJ2-5, the V gene TRBV20-1; D ambiguous. Looked up from germline, CDR1 is DFQATT and CDR2 is SNEGSKA (reference sequence). The V end was cut by 3 bases, the J end by 4 bases, with 12 bases between. The CDR3 extends over 13 amino acids. CDR3 sequence reads: CSASLSPGETQYF. Here the CDR3 DNA reads TGCAGTGCTAGTCTCTCACCCGGAGAGACCCAGTACTTC.

This chain links TRBV7-9 with TRBJ1-6; TRBD1 is a possible D gene (5 bases). CDR3 length: 15 amino acids. V lost 2 bases and J lost 4, with 9 bases in between. The germline gives CDR1 SEHNR, CDR2 FQNEAQ (reference sequence). The CDR3 DNA reads TGTGCCAGCAGCTTAAGCGGGGGGTATAATTCACCCCTCCACTTT. It translates to CASSLSGGYNSPLHF.

In its sample, this clone was seen a few times. The CDR3: CASSTAGSYNEQFF. In DNA, the CDR3 is TGTGCCAGCAGCACGGCTGGGAGCTACAATGAGCAGTTCTTC. The chain carries TRBV7-2 and TRBJ2-1; perhaps TRBD2 as D (5 bases). The CDR3 extends over 14 amino acids. Germline CDR1 is SGHTA and CDR2 is FQGNSA. The germline V and J ends were trimmed by 5 bases and 3 bases, with 11 bases remaining between them.

The chain is built from TRBV12-3 or TRBV12-4 and TRBJ1-2; D possibly corresponds to TRBD1 (5 bases). Trimming removed 6 bases at V and 5 bases at J, with 13 bases between. The CDR3 contains 13 residues. CDR3 amino acids: CASSLRVGYGYTF. The CDR3 coding sequence is TGTGCCAGCAGCCTCAGGGTAGGGTATGGCTACACCTTC.

The chain uses TRBV3-1 (or the pseudogene TRBV3-2) and TRBJ1-5, with D perhaps TRBD1 (6 bases). Germline V gives CDR1 LGHDT, CDR2 YNNKEL (reference sequence). The V end lost 4 bases, the J end lost 1 base, and 14 bases lay between the germline ends. This CDR3 is built from 16 residues. CDR3 DNA: TGTGCCAGCAGCCGGGGAATAGGGGGAAGCAATCAGCCCCAGCATTTT. Translation: CASSRGIGGSNQPQHF.

V is TRBV18 and J is TRBJ1-3; 7 nucleotides match TRBD1. Germline values: CDR1 KGHSH, CDR2 LQKENI. The CDR3 runs to 17 residues. The trim removed 2 bases at V and 0 bases at J, leaving 7 bases unmatched. The CDR3 DNA follows: TGTGCCAGCTCACCAAAGGGGGCAAGCGACTCTGGAAACACCATATATTTT. Amino acid sequence: CASSPKGASDSGNTIYF.

V and J are TRBV19 and TRBJ1-5; the D gene is possibly TRBD1 (5 bases). The CDR3 runs 15 residues. The V end lost 3 bases, the J end lost 5 bases, and 14 bases lay between the germline ends. Germline loops: CDR1 LNHDA, CDR2 SQIVND (reference sequence). This CDR3 is CASSMGRVFDQPQHF. In DNA, the CDR3 is TGTGCCAGTAGTATGGGCAGGGTTTTCGATCAGCCCCAGCATTTT.

The CDR3, as DNA: TGTGCCAGCAGCCACCCGACACCTTATGGCTACACCTTC. Translation: CASSHPTPYGYTF. The chain has TRBV3-1 (or the pseudogene TRBV3-2) and TRBJ1-2; D ambiguous. This CDR3 comprises 13 residues. V was clipped by 3 bases and J by 5 bases, with 10 bases between them. Looked up from germline, CDR1 is LGHDT and CDR2 is YNNKEL (reference sequence).

V and J are TRBV25-1 and TRBJ1-4; D unclear. The ends were cut back, 9 bases at V and 4 bases at J, with 9 bases in the middle. The CDR3 sequence is 12 residues long. Germline lookup yields CDR1 MGHDK and CDR2 SYGVNS. CDR3 nucleotide sequence: TGTGCCAGTACCAGACTTAATGAAAAACTGTTTTTT. It translates to CASTRLNEKLFF. Variable domain in full (rest from reference TRBV25-1 and TRBJ1-4): EADIYQTPRYLVIGTGKKITLECSQTMGHDKMYWYQQDPGMELHLIHYSYGVNSTEKGDLSSESTVSRIRTEHFPLTLESARPSHTSQYLCASTRLNEKLFFGSGTQLSVL.